One sample yielded the 5 T cell receptor beta chains listed below, sequenced in a study of T cells in Graves' hyperthyroidism and ophthalmopathy. What was amplified from RNA transcripts were TCR beta CDR3 regions. The TCR CDR3 was amplified in a first-round RT-PCR using the HTBI primer set. TCRdb redid the calling of the multiplex PCR reads with MiXCR, one entry per CDR3 protein. The table shows around 540,000 distinct CDR3 sequences, with 16% occurring only once. Sequencing input: blood. The receptors were sampled from a woman aged 30 to 39 with Graves' ophthalmopathy.

The V call is TRBV29-1, the J call TRBJ2-1; D uncertain. CDR1 and CDR2 from the germline V gene are SQVTM and ANQGSEA. CDR3 length equals 10 residues. V was shortened by 7 bases and J by 5 bases, with 6 bases between the two germline ends. CDR3 DNA sequence: TGCAGCGGCAGTAACAATGAGCAGTTCTTC. Encoded protein: CSGSNNEQFF.

V and J are TRBV7-2 and TRBJ2-1; D is undetermined. Germline-derived CDR1 and CDR2 are SGHTA and FQGNSA. This CDR3 has 13 residues. V gave up 5 bases and J gave up 1 base, with 6 bases separating them. CDR3 DNA: TGTGCCAGCAGCCCGACATCCTACAATGAGCAGTTCTTC. It encodes CASSPTSYNEQFF.

This clonotype was seen many times. This chain uses TRBV28 with TRBJ2-7; TRBD1 might be the D (5 bases). V shed 3 bases and J shed 3 bases, with 9 bases lying between them. The germline CDR1 and CDR2 sequences are MDHEN and SYDVKM. There are 13 residues in the CDR3. CDR3 DNA sequence: TGTGCCAGCAGTTTTTGGCAGGGCTACGAGCAGTACTTC. Translating gives CASSFWQGYEQYF.

This clonotype showed up many times. The V and J genes are TRBV7-2 and TRBJ2-7; D remains ambiguous. V shed 10 bases and J shed 0 bases, with 10 bases lying between them. The germline V gene has CDR1 SGHTA and CDR2 FQGNSA. The CDR3 is 12 amino acids. CDR3 DNA: TGTGCCATTAGGGCCCTCTCCTACGAGCAGTACTTC. Translating gives CAIRALSYEQYF.

This clonotype occurred a few times. The chain recombines TRBV9 with TRBJ2-2, with no clear D. The CDR3 sequence is 15 residues long. Trimming stripped 1 base from V and 2 bases from J, with 9 bases between. Germline values: CDR1 SGDLS, CDR2 YYNGEE. The CDR3 coding sequence is TGTGCCAGCAGCGTAATGGCCCTAAACACCGGGGAGCTGTTTTTT. Its translation: CASSVMALNTGELFF.